This T cell receptor (beta chain) was profiled in a study of cytomegalovirus exposure and HLA in healthy donors. Study context: Early released data had 65 million to 100 million unique TCRs, all coming from HLA-typed donors. Study outcomes and limitations: The authors enumerated over 150 TCR beta chains as linked to cytomegalovirus. At a 0.05 false discovery rate, a later analysis found roughly 17,000 TCR beta sequences to be associated with HLA alleles.

CDR1 is MNHNY and CDR2 is SVGAGI in the germline V gene (reference sequence). V was shortened by 7 bases and J by 7 bases, with 19 bases between the two germline ends. The CDR3 is 14 amino acids. The PCR ran on 60 Vbeta and 13 Jbeta primers. Assay used: immunoSEQ multiplex PCR; TCRdb lists only in-frame clones, some missing. The sample yields about 170,000 clones, approximately 65% seen once. Of note for this clone: The antigen is not known.

V usage is TRBV6-6 and J usage is TRBJ1-2, with a possible D match to TRBD1 (5 bases). The TCR was taken from a man aged 35 to 55 in good health and CMV-seronegative. The source material was PBMCs. The CDR3 region is CASKLEEQVSGYTF. CDR3 DNA: TGTGCCAGCAAGCTTGAAGAACAGGTCTCTGGCTACACCTTC.